This is a list of T cell receptor beta chains from one sample in a study of CXCR3-negative and CXCR3-positive naive CD8 T cells. TCRdb re-called the 5' RACE reads; every CDR3 protein appears as one record, without DNA. The sample has about 6,700 distinct CDR3 sequences, and its top ten clones hold around 0.98%. The specimen sequenced was naive CXCR3- CD8+ T cells from blood. These receptors originate from a human donor in good health. Some clones in this sample may be carry-over from other donors' samples. Both conserved end residues are part of each CDR3. Each record gives: clone size, V gene, J gene, CDR3 protein. Clone size, where shown, is once, few, many, or a class for clones that have expanded.

clone size: medium-sized
V gene: TRBV2
J gene: TRBJ2-1
CDR3 protein: CASSPSGGPSRFF

clone size: medium-sized
V gene: TRBV29-1
J gene: TRBJ1-2
CDR3 protein: CSVLLQGLGYGYTF

clone size: -
V gene: TRBV4-1
J gene: TRBJ2-7
CDR3 protein: CASSLREGMGYEQYF

clone size: medium-sized
V gene: TRBV6-1
J gene: TRBJ1-6
CDR3 protein: CASSEGTGRNSPLHF

clone size: -
V gene: TRBV13
J gene: TRBJ2-1
CDR3 protein: CASSLPRLAGGPKVEQFF

clone size: medium-sized
V gene: TRBV5-1
J gene: TRBJ2-3
CDR3 protein: CASSQRNRGTDTQYF

clone size: -
V gene: TRBV20-1
J gene: TRBJ2-1
CDR3 protein: CSAPRSGGSNEQFF

clone size: -
V gene: TRBV7-6
J gene: TRBJ2-6
CDR3 protein: CASRGDSTFTVTGANVLTF

clone size: medium-sized
V gene: TRBV2
J gene: TRBJ2-1
CDR3 protein: CASSGTKDEQFF

clone size: -
V gene: TRBV7-6
J gene: TRBJ2-7
CDR3 protein: CASSVRTEGEQYF

clone size: -
V gene: TRBV5-1
J gene: TRBJ2-1
CDR3 protein: CASSSTGQGYNEQFF

clone size: medium-sized
V gene: TRBV19
J gene: TRBJ1-1
CDR3 protein: CATLRRGADTEAFF

clone size: medium-sized
V gene: TRBV29-1
J gene: TRBJ1-3
CDR3 protein: CSVETPTANSGNTIYF

clone size: medium-sized
V gene: TRBV12-3/TRBV12-4
J gene: TRBJ2-5
CDR3 protein: CASSSSDPETQYF